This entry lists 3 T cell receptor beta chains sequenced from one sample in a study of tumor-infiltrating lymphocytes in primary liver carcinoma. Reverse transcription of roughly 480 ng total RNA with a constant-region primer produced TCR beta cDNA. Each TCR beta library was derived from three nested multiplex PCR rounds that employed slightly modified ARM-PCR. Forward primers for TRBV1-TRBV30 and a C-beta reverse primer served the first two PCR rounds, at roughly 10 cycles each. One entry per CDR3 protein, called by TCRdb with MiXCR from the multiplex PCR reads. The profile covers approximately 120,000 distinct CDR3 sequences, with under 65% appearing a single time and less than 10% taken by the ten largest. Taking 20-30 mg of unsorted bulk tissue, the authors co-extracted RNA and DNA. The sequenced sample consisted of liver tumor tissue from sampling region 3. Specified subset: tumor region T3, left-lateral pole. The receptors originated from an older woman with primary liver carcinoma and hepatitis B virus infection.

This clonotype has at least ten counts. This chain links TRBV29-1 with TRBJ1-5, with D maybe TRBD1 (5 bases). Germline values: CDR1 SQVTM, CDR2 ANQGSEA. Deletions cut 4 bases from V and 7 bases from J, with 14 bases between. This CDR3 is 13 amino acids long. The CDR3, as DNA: TGCAGCGTTGTGTCTGGGACGGGGCAGCCCCAGCATTTT. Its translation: CSVVSGTGQPQHF.

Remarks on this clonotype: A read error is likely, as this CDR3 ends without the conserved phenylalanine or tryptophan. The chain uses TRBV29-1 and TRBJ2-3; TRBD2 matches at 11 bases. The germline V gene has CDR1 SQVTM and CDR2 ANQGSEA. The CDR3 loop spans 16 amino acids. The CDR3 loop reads CSAELAGEIGTDTQYS. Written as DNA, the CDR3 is TGCAGCGCTGAACTAGCGGGAGAAATTGGCACAGATACGCAGTATTCT.

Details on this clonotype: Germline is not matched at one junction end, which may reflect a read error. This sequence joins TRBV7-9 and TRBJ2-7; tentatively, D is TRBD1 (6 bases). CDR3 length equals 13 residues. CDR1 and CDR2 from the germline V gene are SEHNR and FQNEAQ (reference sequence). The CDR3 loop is CSSSLDGTMQQYF. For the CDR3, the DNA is TGTTCCAGCAGCTTAGATGGGACAATGCAGCAGTACTTC.